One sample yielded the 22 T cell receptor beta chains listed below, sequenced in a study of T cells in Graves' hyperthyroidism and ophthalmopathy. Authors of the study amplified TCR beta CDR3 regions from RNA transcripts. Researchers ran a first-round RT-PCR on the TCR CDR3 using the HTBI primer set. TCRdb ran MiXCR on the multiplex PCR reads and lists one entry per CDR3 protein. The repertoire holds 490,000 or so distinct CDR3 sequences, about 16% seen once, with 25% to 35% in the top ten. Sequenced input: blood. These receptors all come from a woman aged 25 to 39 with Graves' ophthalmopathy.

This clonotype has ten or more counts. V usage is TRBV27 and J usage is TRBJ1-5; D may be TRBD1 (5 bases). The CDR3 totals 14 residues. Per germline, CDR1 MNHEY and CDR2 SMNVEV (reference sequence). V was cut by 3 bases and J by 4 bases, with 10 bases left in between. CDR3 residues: CASSFRTRNQPQHF. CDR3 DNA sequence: TGTGCCAGCAGTTTCCGGACACGGAATCAGCCCCAGCATTTT.

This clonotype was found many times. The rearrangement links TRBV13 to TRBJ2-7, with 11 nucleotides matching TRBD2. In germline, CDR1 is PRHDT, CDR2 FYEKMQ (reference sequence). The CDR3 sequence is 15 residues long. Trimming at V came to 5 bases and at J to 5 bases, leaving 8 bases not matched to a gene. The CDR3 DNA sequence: TGTGCCAGCAGCACCCAGACTAGCGGGAAAAACGAGCAGTACTTC. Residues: CASSTQTSGKNEQYF.

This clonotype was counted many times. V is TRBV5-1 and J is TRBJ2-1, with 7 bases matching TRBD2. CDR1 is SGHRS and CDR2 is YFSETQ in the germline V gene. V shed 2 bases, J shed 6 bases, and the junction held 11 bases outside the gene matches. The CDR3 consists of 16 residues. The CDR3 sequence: CASSLWTSQDGNEQFF. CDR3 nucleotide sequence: TGCGCCAGCAGCTTATGGACTAGTCAGGACGGCAATGAGCAGTTCTTC.

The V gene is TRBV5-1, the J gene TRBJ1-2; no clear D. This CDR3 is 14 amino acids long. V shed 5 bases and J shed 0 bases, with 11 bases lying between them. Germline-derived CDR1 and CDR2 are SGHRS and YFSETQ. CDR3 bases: TGCGCCAGCAGACGGCAGTCCGCTAACTATGGCTACACCTTC. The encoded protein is CASRRQSANYGYTF.

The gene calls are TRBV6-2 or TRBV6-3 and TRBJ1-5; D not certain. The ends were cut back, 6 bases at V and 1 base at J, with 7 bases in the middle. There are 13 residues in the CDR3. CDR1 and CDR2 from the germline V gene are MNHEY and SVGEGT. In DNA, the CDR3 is TGTGCCAGCAGATTGGACAGCAATCAGCCCCAGCATTTT. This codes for CASRLDSNQPQHF.

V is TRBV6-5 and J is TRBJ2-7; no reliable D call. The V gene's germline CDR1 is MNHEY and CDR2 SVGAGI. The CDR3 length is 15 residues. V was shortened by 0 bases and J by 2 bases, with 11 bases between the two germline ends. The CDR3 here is CASSYSRPNTYEQYF. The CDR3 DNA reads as TGTGCCAGCAGTTACTCTAGGCCCAATACCTACGAGCAGTACTTC.

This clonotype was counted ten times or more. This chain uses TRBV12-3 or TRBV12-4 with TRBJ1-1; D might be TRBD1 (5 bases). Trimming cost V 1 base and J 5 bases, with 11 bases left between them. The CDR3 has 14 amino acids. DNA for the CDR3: TGTGCCAGCAGTTTAGTGGGGGAGGGGACTGAAGCTTTCTTT. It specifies CASSLVGEGTEAFF.

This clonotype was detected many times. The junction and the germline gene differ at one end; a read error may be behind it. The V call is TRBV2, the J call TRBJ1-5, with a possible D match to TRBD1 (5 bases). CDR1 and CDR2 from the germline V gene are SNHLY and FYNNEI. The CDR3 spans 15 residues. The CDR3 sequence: CASTEGEGSNQPQHF. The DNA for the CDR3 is TGTGCCAGCACTGAAGGGGAGGGAAGCAATCAGCCCCAGCATTTT.

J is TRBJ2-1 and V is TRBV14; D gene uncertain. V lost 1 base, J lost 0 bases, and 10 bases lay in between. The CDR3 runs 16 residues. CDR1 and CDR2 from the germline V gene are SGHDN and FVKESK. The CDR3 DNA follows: TGTGCCAGCAGCCAAGTCGTCGGAAGCTCCTACAATGAGCAGTTCTTC. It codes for CASSQVVGSSYNEQFF. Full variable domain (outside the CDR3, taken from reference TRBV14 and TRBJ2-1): EAGVTQFPSHSVIEKGQTVTLRCDPISGHDNLYWYRRVMGKEIKFLLHFVKESKQDESGMPNNRFLAERTGGTYSTLKVQPAELEDSGVYFCASSQVVGSSYNEQFFGPGTRLTVL.

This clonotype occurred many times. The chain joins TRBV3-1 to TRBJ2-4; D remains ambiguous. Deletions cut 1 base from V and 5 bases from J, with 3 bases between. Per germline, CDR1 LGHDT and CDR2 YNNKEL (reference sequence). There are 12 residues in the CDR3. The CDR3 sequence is CASSQVENIQYF. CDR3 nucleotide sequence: TGTGCCAGCAGCCAAGTTGAAAACATTCAGTACTTC. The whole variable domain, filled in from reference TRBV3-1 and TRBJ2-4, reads DTAVSQTPKYLVTQMGNDKSIKCEQNLGHDTMYWYKQDSKKFLKIMFSYNNKELIINETVPNRFSPKSPDKAHLNLHINSLELGDSAVYFCASSQVENIQYFGAGTRLSVL.

In nucleotides, the CDR3 is TGTGCCAGCAGGCCTCCGGGACAGGGCAAAGAGACCCAGTACTTC. It translates to CASRPPGQGKETQYF. The chain carries TRBV7-2 and TRBJ2-5; 9 bases are shared with TRBD1. In germline, CDR1 is SGHTA, CDR2 FQGNSA. The CDR3 extends over 15 amino acids. V shed 6 bases, J shed 3 bases, and the junction held 8 bases outside the gene matches.

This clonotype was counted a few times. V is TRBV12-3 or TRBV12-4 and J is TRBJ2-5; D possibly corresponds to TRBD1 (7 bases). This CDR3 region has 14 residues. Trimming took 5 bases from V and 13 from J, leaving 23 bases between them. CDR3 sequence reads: CASSNGNGQAGRYF. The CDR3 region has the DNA TGTGCCAGCAGTAATGGGAACGGACAGGCGGGGAGGTACTTC.

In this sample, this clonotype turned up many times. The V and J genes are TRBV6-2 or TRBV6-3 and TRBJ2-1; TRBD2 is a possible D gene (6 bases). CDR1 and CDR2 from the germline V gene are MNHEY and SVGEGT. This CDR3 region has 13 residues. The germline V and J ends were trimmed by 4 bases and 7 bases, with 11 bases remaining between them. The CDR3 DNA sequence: TGTGCCAGCAGTTGGGTAGGAGGGAATGAGCAGTTCTTC. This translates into CASSWVGGNEQFF.

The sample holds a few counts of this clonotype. This chain's CDR3 is CASRVTGSTEAFF. CDR3 DNA: TGTGCCAGCAGAGTTACAGGGAGCACTGAAGCTTTCTTT. This sequence joins TRBV2 and TRBJ1-1; D possibly corresponds to TRBD1 (6 bases). This CDR3 has 13 residues. Trimming stripped 6 bases from V and 4 bases from J, with 12 bases between. The germline CDR1 and CDR2 sequences are SNHLY and FYNNEI.

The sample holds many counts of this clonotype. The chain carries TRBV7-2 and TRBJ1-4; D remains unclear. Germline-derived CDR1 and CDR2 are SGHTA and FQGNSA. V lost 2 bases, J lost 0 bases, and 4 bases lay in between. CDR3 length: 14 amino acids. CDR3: CASSLSSTNEKLFF. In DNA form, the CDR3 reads TGTGCCAGCAGCTTATCCTCAACTAATGAAAAACTGTTTTTT.

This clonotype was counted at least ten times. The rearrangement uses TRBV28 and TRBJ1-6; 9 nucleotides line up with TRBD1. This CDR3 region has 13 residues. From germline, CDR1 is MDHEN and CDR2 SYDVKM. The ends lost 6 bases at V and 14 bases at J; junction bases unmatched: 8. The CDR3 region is CASSRDRVLSLHF. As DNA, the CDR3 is TGTGCCAGCAGCCGGGACAGGGTTCTATCCCTCCACTTT.

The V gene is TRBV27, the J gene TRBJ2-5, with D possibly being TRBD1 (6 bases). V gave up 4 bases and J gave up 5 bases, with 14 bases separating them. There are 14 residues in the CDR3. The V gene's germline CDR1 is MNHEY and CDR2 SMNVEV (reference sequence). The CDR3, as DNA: TGTGCCAGCAGTTGGGGGCAGGGAACGGAGACCCAGTACTTC. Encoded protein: CASSWGQGTETQYF.

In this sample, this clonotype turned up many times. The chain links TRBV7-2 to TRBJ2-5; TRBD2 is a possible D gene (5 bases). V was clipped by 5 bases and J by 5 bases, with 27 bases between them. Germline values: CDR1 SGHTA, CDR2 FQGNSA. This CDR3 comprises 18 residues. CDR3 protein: CASSPGLAGGNLDETQYF. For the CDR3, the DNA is TGTGCCAGCAGCCCAGGCTTGGCAGGAGGAAACCTTGACGAGACCCAGTACTTC.

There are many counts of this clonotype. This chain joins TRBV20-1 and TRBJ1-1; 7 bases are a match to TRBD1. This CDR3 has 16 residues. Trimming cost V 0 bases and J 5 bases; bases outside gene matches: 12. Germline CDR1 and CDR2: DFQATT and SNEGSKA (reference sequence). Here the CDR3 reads CSARDLIVKGATEAFF. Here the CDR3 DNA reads TGCAGTGCTAGAGATCTCATCGTCAAGGGGGCGACTGAAGCTTTCTTT.

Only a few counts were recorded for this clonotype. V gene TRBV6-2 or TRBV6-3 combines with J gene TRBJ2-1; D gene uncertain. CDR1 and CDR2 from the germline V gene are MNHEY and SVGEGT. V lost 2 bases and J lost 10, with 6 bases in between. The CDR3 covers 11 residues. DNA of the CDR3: TGTGCCAGCAGTTACGTGGGAGAGCAGTTCTTC. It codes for CASSYVGEQFF.

The CDR3 sequence is CSANSGRARYNEQFF. The CDR3 region has the DNA TGCAGTGCTAATAGCGGGAGGGCCAGGTACAATGAGCAGTTCTTC. The rearrangement joins TRBV20-1 to TRBJ2-1; 11 positions agree with TRBD2. The CDR3 extends over 15 amino acids. Looked up from germline, CDR1 is DFQATT and CDR2 is SNEGSKA (reference sequence). The ends lost 4 bases at V and 4 bases at J; junction bases unmatched: 6.

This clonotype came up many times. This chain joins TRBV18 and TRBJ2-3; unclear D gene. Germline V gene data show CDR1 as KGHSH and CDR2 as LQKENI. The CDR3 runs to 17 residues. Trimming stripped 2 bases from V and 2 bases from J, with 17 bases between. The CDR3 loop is CASSPGWRTGNTDTQYF. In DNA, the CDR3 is TGTGCCAGCTCACCAGGGTGGAGAACCGGAAACACAGATACGCAGTATTTT.